The 12 T cell receptor beta chains presented below share a single source sample, sequenced in a study of shared clonotypes between healthy human individuals. Positive CCR7 selection of CD45RO-negative cells yielded the naive CD8 cells, and terminally differentiated effector memory CD45RA+ cells were excluded. Clones were read by immunoSEQ multiplex PCR, and TCRdb kept only the in-frame ones, dropping some. The data contain about 2 million clones, approximately 94% of them singletons. Sequencing was carried out using naive CD8+ T cells sorted from blood. These TCRs come from a man younger than 35 in good health.

For the CDR3, the DNA is TGTGCCAGCAGTGGTCAGACAGGGAGGATCACTGAAGCTTTCTTT. This translates into CASSGQTGRITEAFF. The chain combines TRBV2 with TRBJ1-1; TRBD1 agrees at 7 bases. The germline CDR1 and CDR2 sequences are SNHLY and FYNNEI. This CDR3 is 15 amino acids long. The ends lost 4 bases at V and 4 bases at J; junction bases unmatched: 9.

The chain combines TRBV7-9 with TRBJ2-7; 7 nucleotides match TRBD2. Unmatched junction bases numbered 15, after V lost 5 bases and J lost 5 bases. In germline, CDR1 is SEHNR, CDR2 FQNEAQ (reference sequence). The length of the CDR3 is 16 residues. Here the CDR3 DNA reads TGTGCCAGCAGCCCAGGCGTGGGCGGGAGTGACAACGAGCAGTACTTC. Amino acids: CASSPGVGGSDNEQYF.

As regards this clone: The same CDR3 arises from other DNA sequences in this sample as well. This chain uses TRBV5-6 with TRBJ2-7, with 11 bases lining up with TRBD2. Trimming removed 4 bases from V and 3 bases from J; junction bases left unmatched: 3. CDR1 is SGHDT and CDR2 is YYEEEE in the germline V gene. The CDR3 sequence is 14 residues long. The CDR3 spells CASSLGLADYEQYF. The CDR3 DNA is TGTGCCAGCAGCCTGGGACTAGCGGACTACGAGCAGTACTTC. Complete variable domain (other parts from reference TRBV5-6 and TRBJ2-7): DAGVTQSPTHLIKTRGQQVTLRCSPKSGHDTVSWYQQALGQGPQFIFQYYEEEERQRGNFPDRFSGHQFPNYSSELNVNALLLGDSALYLCASSLGLADYEQYFGPGTRLTVT.

The chain is built from TRBV7-9 and TRBJ1-1; D uncertain. V dropped 5 bases and J dropped 3 bases, with 22 bases sitting between them. The CDR3 extends over 17 amino acids. Germline lookup yields CDR1 SEHNR and CDR2 FQNEAQ (reference sequence). This CDR3 is CASSPIEGFRFYTEAFF. DNA for the CDR3: TGTGCCAGCAGCCCCATTGAAGGCTTCCGGTTTTACACTGAAGCTTTCTTT. The full variable domain, in which reference TRBV7-9 and TRBJ1-1 provide the parts outside the CDR3, is DTGVSQNPRHKITKRGQNVTFRCDPISEHNRLYWYRQTLGQGPEFLTYFQNEAQLEKSRLLSDRFSAERPKGSFSTLEIQRTEQGDSAMYLCASSPIEGFRFYTEAFFGQGTRLTVV.

The chain couples TRBV11-2 to TRBJ2-5; 10 bases line up with TRBD2. Germline lookup yields CDR1 SGHAT and CDR2 FQNNGV. The CDR3 covers 16 residues. With 4 bases clipped from V and 2 bases from J, the junction kept 7 bases outside the gene matches. As DNA, the CDR3 is TGTGCCAGCAGCTCTGGACCACTAGCGGGACAAGAGACCCAGTACTTC. Protein sequence: CASSSGPLAGQETQYF.

The V and J genes are TRBV10-1 and TRBJ2-1; TRBD2 aligns across 11 bases. V trimming: 4 bases; J trimming: 6 bases; junction bases outside the gene matches: 20. In germline, CDR1 is WNHNN, CDR2 SYGVQD (reference sequence). This CDR3 region has 20 residues. The CDR3 DNA reads TGCGCCAGCAGTGGAACCCCTACTAGCGGGAGCCCCTCGAAGGTCAATGAGCAGTTCTTC. Amino acid sequence: CASSGTPTSGSPSKVNEQFF.

This chain's CDR3 is CASSLDSGGTYGYTF. The CDR3 coding sequence is TGTGCCAGCAGTTTAGACAGTGGTGGGACCTATGGCTACACCTTC. This chain connects TRBV27 to TRBJ1-2, with a weak D call TRBD1 (5 bases). The CDR3 totals 15 residues. Germline V gives CDR1 MNHEY, CDR2 SMNVEV (reference sequence). Trimming cost V 2 bases and J 4 bases, with 14 bases left between them.

The V gene is TRBV14, the J gene TRBJ2-1; D possibly corresponds to TRBD2 (7 bases). CDR3 length equals 15 residues. The V end lost 4 bases, the J end lost 4 bases, and 14 bases lay between the germline ends. In germline, CDR1 is SGHDN, CDR2 FVKESK. DNA of the CDR3: TGTGCCAGCAGCCCATCGGGGAGGGGGTACAATGAGCAGTTCTTC. It encodes CASSPSGRGYNEQFF.

Only one count was recorded for this clone. The V gene is TRBV4-1, the J gene TRBJ1-1, with a weak D call TRBD1 (6 bases). CDR3 length equals 16 residues. CDR1 MGHRA and CDR2 YSYEKL come from the germline V gene. V lost 1 base to trimming and J lost 8 bases, with 20 bases between them. The chain's CDR3 is CASSQGGGWRGSEAFF. DNA for the CDR3: TGCGCCAGCAGCCAAGGGGGGGGCTGGCGGGGGTCAGAAGCTTTCTTT.

This chain connects TRBV11-2 to TRBJ2-2; 10 bases line up with TRBD2. CDR3 length equals 16 residues. V shed 4 bases and J 1 base; nucleotides not matched to a gene: 3. Germline-derived CDR1 and CDR2 are SGHAT and FQNNGV. CDR3 coding DNA: TGTGCCAGCAGCTCCTGGACTAGCGGGAACACCGGGGAGCTGTTTTTT. Its translation: CASSSWTSGNTGELFF. Looking up the rest from reference TRBV11-2 and TRBJ2-2 gives the full variable domain: EAGVAQSPRYKIIEKRQSVAFWCNPISGHATLYWYQQILGQGPKLLIQFQNNGVVDDSQLPKDRFSAERLKGVDSTLKIQPAKLEDSAVYLCASSSWTSGNTGELFFGEGSRLTVL.

The V call is TRBV7-2, the J call TRBJ1-1; D perhaps matches TRBD1 (5 bases). Germline lookup yields CDR1 SGHTA and CDR2 FQGNSA. The CDR3 totals 15 residues. Trimming took off 0 bases at V and 8 bases at J, with 16 bases between the two ends. CDR3 sequence: CASSLAVGVGGEAFF. DNA for the CDR3: TGTGCCAGCAGCTTAGCTGTGGGGGTTGGGGGAGAAGCTTTCTTT.

V gene TRBV5-4 combines with J gene TRBJ2-7; 11 bases map to TRBD1. CDR1 and CDR2 from the germline V gene are SGHNT and YYREEE (reference sequence). V lost 3 bases and J lost 5; bases outside the gene matches: 4. This CDR3 region has 14 residues. DNA for the CDR3: TGTGCCAGCAGCTGGGGACAGGGGGACGACGAGCAGTACTTC. The encoded protein is CASSWGQGDDEQYF.